These 23 T cell receptor beta chains originate from one sample sequenced in a study of blood T cell repertoires in COVID-19. Repertoires were generated with immunoSEQ multiplex PCR, while TCRdb's copy carries only in-frame clones and drops some. The sample includes roughly 120,000 clones, about 79% of them seen just once. The sequenced sample was peripheral blood. The receptor source for this set is a woman older than 75 with active or convalescent COVID-19.

This clone turned up a few times. The junction and the germline gene differ at one end; a read error may be behind it. The gene calls are TRBV7-7 and TRBJ2-1, with 8 bases that match TRBD1. Per germline, CDR1 SSHAT and CDR2 FNYEAQ (reference sequence). The CDR3 is 15 amino acids. CDR3 nucleotide sequence: TGTGCTAGCAGCCCCCGGACAGGGAGCTACAATGAGCAGTTCTTC. Encoded protein: CASSPRTGSYNEQFF.

The chain is built from TRBV6-5 and TRBJ1-1; D is unresolved. The germline V gene has CDR1 MNHEY and CDR2 SVGAGI. The CDR3 covers 13 residues. Trimming removed 7 bases from V and 6 bases from J, with 15 bases in between. The CDR3 coding sequence is TGTGCCAGCACCCCCTTGGCCTTTGCTGAAGCTTTCTTT. Translating gives CASTPLAFAEAFF.

Only one count was recorded for this clone. This rearrangement joins TRBV14 to TRBJ2-7, with 7 bases matching TRBD1. The CDR3 runs to 18 residues. The ends lost 2 bases at V and 3 bases at J; junction bases unmatched: 16. Germline V gene sequence: CDR1 SGHDN, CDR2 FVKESK. The DNA for the CDR3 is TGTGCCAGCAGCCAACCAGGGACAGACCTACAATTCATCTACGAGCAGTACTTC. This encodes CASSQPGTDLQFIYEQYF.

This rearrangement joins TRBV4-2 to TRBJ2-7; D gene ambiguous. CDR3 size: 13 residues. V lost 3 bases, J lost 5 bases, and 11 bases lay in between. Germline loops: CDR1 LGHNA, CDR2 YNFKEQ. CDR3 residues: CASSQALMDEQYF. The CDR3 DNA follows: TGTGCCAGCAGCCAGGCCCTTATGGACGAGCAGTACTTC.

The table lists this clone with a few counts. The chain has TRBV7-2 and TRBJ1-2; D not certain. V lost 2 bases and J lost 7, with 14 bases in between. Germline assignment: CDR1 SGHTA and CDR2 FQGNSA. The CDR3 is 14 residues long. The CDR3 coding sequence is TGTGCCAGCAGCTTACTTGGGCTCGCCACTGGCTACACCTTC. Amino acid sequence: CASSLLGLATGYTF.

This sequence joins TRBV7-2 and TRBJ2-5, with 8 nucleotides matching TRBD1. Trimming took 5 bases from V and 5 from J; bases not matched to a gene: 13. Germline CDR1 SGHTA, CDR2 FQGNSA. The CDR3 sequence is 16 residues long. CDR3 sequence (DNA): TGTGCCAGCAGCCCCCCCAGGGGGCGCGTCTTGGAGACCCAGTACTTC. This gives the protein CASSPPRGRVLETQYF.

This clone was counted only a few times. The V gene is TRBV5-1, the J gene TRBJ2-7, with 13 bases that match TRBD2. CDR1 and CDR2 (germline): SGHRS, YFSETQ. This CDR3 contains 16 residues. The J segment lost 7 bases and the V segment lost 0 bases, leaving 7 bases of the junction unmatched. CDR3 sequence (DNA): TGCGCCAGCAGCTTGGGGGGACTAGCGGGACAAAGGGAGCAGTACTTC. Encoded protein: CASSLGGLAGQREQYF.

The chain carries TRBV6-5 and TRBJ2-3; the D gene is possibly TRBD2 (6 bases). Trimming shortened V by 7 bases and J by 1 base, and 15 bases separated the two germline ends. Germline CDR1 MNHEY, CDR2 SVGAGI. This CDR3 has 15 amino acids. CDR3 region: CASIEREWRTDTQYF. The CDR3 nucleotides read TGTGCCAGCATAGAACGGGAGTGGCGCACAGATACGCAGTATTTT.

This chain joins TRBV12-5 and TRBJ1-2, with 7 bases that match TRBD1. Germline CDR1 and CDR2: LGHNT and FRNRAP. Trimming removed 3 bases from V and 6 bases from J; junction bases left unmatched: 4. This CDR3 is 13 amino acids long. The CDR3: CASGLGQGDGYTF. The CDR3 nucleotides are TGTGCTAGTGGTTTAGGGCAGGGGGATGGCTACACCTTC.

This chain joins TRBV3-1 (or the pseudogene TRBV3-2) and TRBJ1-6, with a tentative D call TRBD1 (6 bases). The CDR3 is 15 amino acids. Germline values: CDR1 LGHDT, CDR2 YNNKEL (reference sequence). With 4 bases removed from V and 3 bases from J, the gap between germline ends came to 10 bases. This CDR3 reads CASSPTGFYNSPLHF. The CDR3 DNA reads TGTGCCAGCAGCCCGACAGGTTTCTATAATTCACCCCTCCACTTT.

This clone was counted between two and nine times. V usage is TRBV5-1 and J usage is TRBJ2-1; 16 positions agree with TRBD2. The CDR3 covers 18 residues. V shed 4 bases and J 3 bases; nucleotides not matched to a gene: 7. Germline V gene lookup returns CDR1 SGHRS and CDR2 YFSETQ. CDR3 residues: CASSAGLAGGIRYNEQFF. CDR3 coding DNA: TGCGCCAGCAGCGCGGGACTAGCGGGAGGGATCCGCTACAATGAGCAGTTCTTC.

The CDR3 nucleotides are TGTGCCAGCAGCCTCGAGGAAAGCGGGAGGATCTACGAGCAGTACTTC. This translates into CASSLEESGRIYEQYF. This chain connects TRBV3-1 (or the pseudogene TRBV3-2) to TRBJ2-7; 9 positions agree with TRBD2. Germline V lookup: CDR1 LGHDT, CDR2 YNNKEL (reference sequence). This CDR3 region has 16 residues. Germline trimming cut 4 bases from V and 3 bases from J; bases unmatched to any gene: 10.

V gene TRBV5-1 combines with J gene TRBJ2-1; D is uncertain. V was clipped by 4 bases and J by 0 bases, with 11 bases between them. The germline CDR1 and CDR2 sequences are SGHRS and YFSETQ. The CDR3 is 15 amino acids. The chain's CDR3 is CASSPSASSYNEQFF. CDR3 in DNA: TGCGCCAGCAGCCCCTCAGCGAGCTCCTACAATGAGCAGTTCTTC.

V and J are TRBV3-1 (or the pseudogene TRBV3-2) and TRBJ2-1, with 14 bases identical to TRBD2. From germline, CDR1 is LGHDT and CDR2 YNNKEL (reference sequence). J gave up 4 bases and V 3 bases, and 2 bases lay outside the gene matches. This CDR3 is built from 16 residues. CDR3 loop: CASSQGTSGSYNEQFF. The CDR3, as DNA: TGTGCCAGCAGCCAGGGGACTAGCGGGAGTTACAATGAGCAGTTCTTC.

This clone came up a few times. The genes are TRBV10-3 and TRBJ2-7, with 8 bases fitting TRBD1. The length of the CDR3 is 14 residues. Germline V gene sequence: CDR1 ENHRY, CDR2 SYGVKD. Germline trimming cut 6 bases from V and 2 bases from J; bases unmatched to any gene: 6. CDR3 in DNA: TGTGCCATCAGAAAGACAGGGGATGCCTACGAGCAGTACTTC. Amino acid sequence: CAIRKTGDAYEQYF.

This clone has a handful of counts. The chain carries TRBV5-1 and TRBJ2-2, with a weak D call TRBD2 (5 bases). The CDR3 has 14 amino acids. Trimming took off 5 bases at V and 0 bases at J, with 8 bases between the two ends. CDR1 and CDR2 (germline): SGHRS, YFSETQ. CDR3: CASRGLPNTGELFF. CDR3 sequence (DNA): TGCGCCAGCAGAGGACTCCCGAACACCGGGGAGCTGTTTTTT.

The sample holds a few counts of this clone. The gene calls are TRBV2 and TRBJ2-7; 8 nucleotides line up with TRBD1. The CDR3 is made up of 15 amino acids. V lost 5 bases and J lost 0; bases outside the gene matches: 6. Germline assignment: CDR1 SNHLY and CDR2 FYNNEI. CDR3 DNA sequence: TGTGCCAGCAGTATCCGGACAGGGTACTCCTACGAGCAGTACTTC. Protein sequence: CASSIRTGYSYEQYF.

This chain joins TRBV12-5 and TRBJ1-1, with D perhaps matching TRBD1 (5 bases). V dropped 6 bases and J dropped 3 bases, with 11 bases sitting between them. The CDR3 spans 13 residues. Germline assignment: CDR1 LGHNT and CDR2 FRNRAP. CDR3 nucleotides: TGTGCTAGTGGGGGGCCTACTGACACTGAAGCTTTCTTT. Residues: CASGGPTDTEAFF. The variable domain in full, with the rest retrieved from reference TRBV12-5 and TRBJ1-1, is DARVTQTPRHKVTEMGQEVTMRCQPILGHNTVFWYRQTMMQGLELLAYFRNRAPLDDSGMPKDRFSAEMPDATLATLKIQPSEPRDSAVYFCASGGPTDTEAFFGQGTRLTVV.

V usage is TRBV21-1 and J usage is TRBJ1-1; the tabulated D call, TRBD1, remains unverified against the DNA. TRBV21-1 is annotated as a pseudogene. CDR3 length: 17 residues. The DNA of the CDR3 is TGTGCCAGCAGCAAATTCTCCCAGGGGGCTCTACCTAATGAAGCTTTCTTT. Amino acids: CASSKFSQGALPNEAFF.

V is TRBV7-3 and J is TRBJ1-1; D ambiguous. The CDR3 consists of 14 residues. V was cut by 2 bases and J by 3 bases, with 10 bases left in between. In germline, CDR1 is SGHTA, CDR2 FQGTGA. The CDR3 sequence is CASSLSSSHTEAFF. The CDR3 DNA is TGTGCCAGCAGCTTATCTAGCAGTCACACTGAAGCTTTCTTT.

This clone has just one count. The chain joins TRBV19 to TRBJ1-4, with D possibly being TRBD1 (5 bases). CDR3 length: 19 residues. V shed 2 bases and J shed 7 bases, with 26 bases lying between them. Germline lookup yields CDR1 LNHDA and CDR2 SQIVND (reference sequence). The CDR3 nucleotides read TGTGCCAGTAGTATATCCCCCCTTTCGTTAAGGGGTCGAAGTGAAAAACTGTTTTTT. As protein: CASSISPLSLRGRSEKLFF.

The J gene is TRBJ2-5, the V gene TRBV5-1; the D gene is possibly TRBD1 (6 bases). The germline CDR1 and CDR2 sequences are SGHRS and YFSETQ. Trimming pared 7 bases from V and 5 bases from J, leaving 12 bases between. CDR3 length: 12 amino acids. In DNA, the CDR3 is TGCGCCAGCGGAACAGGGTTCGAGACCCAGTACTTC. Protein sequence: CASGTGFETQYF.

This chain uses TRBV18 with TRBJ2-6; D unclear. The germline V gene encodes CDR1 KGHSH and CDR2 LQKENI. The CDR3 totals 16 residues. Trimming cost V 3 bases and J 8 bases, with 17 bases left between them. In DNA form, the CDR3 reads TGTGCCAGCTCACCGGTGGCAGGCTATACCTCCAACGTCCTGACTTTC. Translating it yields CASSPVAGYTSNVLTF.